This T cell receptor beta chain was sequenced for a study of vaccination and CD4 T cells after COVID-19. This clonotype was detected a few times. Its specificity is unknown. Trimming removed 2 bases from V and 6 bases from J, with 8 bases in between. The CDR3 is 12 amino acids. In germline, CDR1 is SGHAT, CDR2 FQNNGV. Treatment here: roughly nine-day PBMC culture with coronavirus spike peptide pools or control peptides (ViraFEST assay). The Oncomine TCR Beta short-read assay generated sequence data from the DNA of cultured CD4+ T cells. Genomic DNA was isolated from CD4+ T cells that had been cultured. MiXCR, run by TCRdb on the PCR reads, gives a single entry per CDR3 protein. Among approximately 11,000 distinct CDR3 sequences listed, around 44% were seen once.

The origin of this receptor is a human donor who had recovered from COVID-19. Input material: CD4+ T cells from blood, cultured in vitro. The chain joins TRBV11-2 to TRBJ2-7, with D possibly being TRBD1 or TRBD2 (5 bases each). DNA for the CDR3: TGTGCCAGCAGCTTATGGGGGTCCGAGCAGTACTTC. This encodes CASSLWGSEQYF.